One sample yielded the 19 T cell receptor beta chains listed below, sequenced in a study of T cells in Graves' hyperthyroidism and ophthalmopathy. Using RNA transcripts as the source, TCR beta CDR3 regions were amplified. Initially, a first-round RT-PCR of the TCR CDR3 employed the HTBI primer set. TCRdb re-derived calls from the multiplex PCR reads in MiXCR, one entry per CDR3 protein. This sample has around 500,000 distinct CDR3 sequences, with about 22% found just once. The sample consisted of blood. The source is a woman aged 70-85 years with Graves' ophthalmopathy.

This rearrangement joins TRBV5-1 to TRBJ2-5; perhaps TRBD2 as D (5 bases). This CDR3 is 15 amino acids long. Trimming shortened V by 4 bases and J by 7 bases, and 20 bases separated the two germline ends. Germline V gives CDR1 SGHRS, CDR2 YFSETQ. The CDR3 loop reads CASSPGVGKSGTQYF. The DNA of the CDR3 is TGCGCCAGCAGCCCCGGGGTTGGGAAAAGCGGGACCCAGTACTTC. The full variable domain, in which reference TRBV5-1 and TRBJ2-5 provide the parts outside the CDR3, is KAGVTQTPRYLIKTRGQQVTLSCSPISGHRSVSWYQQTPGQGLQFLFEYFSETQRNKGNFPGRFSGRQFSNSRSEMNVSTLELGDSALYLCASSPGVGKSGTQYFGPGTRLLVL.

This clonotype was counted between two and nine times. At one end, the junction sequence differs from germline, possibly due to a read error. This chain joins TRBV6-1 and TRBJ1-1; D gene unclear. Germline assignment: CDR1 MNHNS and CDR2 SASEGT. CDR3 length: 12 amino acids. DNA for the CDR3: TGTGCCAGCAGTGAAGCCTGGACTGAGGCTTTCTTT. Translated: CASSEAWTEAFF.

The J gene is TRBJ2-7, the V gene TRBV7-2; 8 bases agree with TRBD2. The length of the CDR3 is 15 residues. Germline V gene sequence: CDR1 SGHTA, CDR2 FQGNSA. J was trimmed by 4 bases and V by 4 bases; bases with no gene match: 9. Here the CDR3 DNA reads TGTGCCAGCAGCTCCCTGAGCGGGAGTACATACGAGCAGTACTTC. Translated, it gives CASSSLSGSTYEQYF.

This clonotype was picked up many times. This chain links TRBV6-1 with TRBJ1-2; D perhaps matches TRBD1 (5 bases). Trimming removed 6 bases at V and 5 bases at J, with 13 bases between. The V gene's germline CDR1 is MNHNS and CDR2 SASEGT. The CDR3 has 13 amino acids. CDR3: CASSLLAGYGYTF. CDR3 DNA: TGTGCCAGCAGCCTCCTCGCAGGGTATGGCTACACCTTC.

This chain connects TRBV7-9 to TRBJ1-1; D unresolved. Germline V gene data show CDR1 as SEHNR and CDR2 as FQNEAQ (reference sequence). The CDR3 totals 16 residues. V was clipped by 8 bases and J by 0 bases, with 19 bases between them. CDR3 residues: CASGRIGGGLNTEAFF. The CDR3 DNA reads TGTGCCAGCGGCCGCATAGGCGGAGGCTTGAACACTGAAGCTTTCTTT.

This clonotype was counted between two and nine times. The chain couples TRBV12-3 or TRBV12-4 to TRBJ2-7, with 11 bases that match TRBD1. The CDR3 is 14 amino acids. V lost 3 bases to trimming and J lost 4 bases; unmatched junction nucleotides: 2. The CDR3 region has the DNA TGTGCCAGCAGTTTCCGGGACAGGGGGTACGAGCAGTACTTC. The encoded protein is CASSFRDRGYEQYF.

This clonotype appeared a few times. V usage is TRBV3-1 and J usage is TRBJ2-7; tentative D call: TRBD2 (5 bases). V shed 4 bases and J shed 6 bases, with 13 bases lying between them. The CDR3 loop spans 13 amino acids. Germline CDR1 and CDR2: LGHDT and YNNKEL (reference sequence). CDR3: CASSPTGWSEQYF. CDR3 nucleotide sequence: TGTGCCAGCAGCCCTACGGGGTGGAGCGAGCAGTACTTC.

This clonotype was counted at least ten times. This chain links TRBV2 with TRBJ1-2, with no clear D. Germline CDR1 is SNHLY and CDR2 is FYNNEI. Trimming cost V 3 bases and J 0 bases, with 5 bases left between them. This CDR3 spans 13 amino acids. Here the CDR3 DNA reads TGTGCCAGCAGTGAGAAAGCTAACTATGGCTACACCTTC. Its translation is CASSEKANYGYTF.

On this clonotype itself: Germline is not matched at one junction end, which may reflect a read error. The gene calls are TRBV20-1 and TRBJ1-3; D perhaps matches TRBD1 (5 bases). This CDR3 has 14 residues. Germline CDR1 reads DFQATT; CDR2 reads SNEGSKA (reference sequence). CDR3 in DNA: TGCAGTGCTATCGATACAGGCCCCGGGAACACCACATATTTT. This codes for CSAIDTGPGNTTYF.

This clonotype was recorded many times. This sequence joins TRBV12-3 or TRBV12-4 and TRBJ1-1, with a tentative D call TRBD1 (5 bases). The length of the CDR3 is 11 residues. Trimming cost V 4 bases and J 7 bases, with 7 bases left between them. CDR3 in DNA: TGTGCCAGCAGTTGGGGGATTGAAGCTTTCTTT. Its translation: CASSWGIEAFF.

This clonotype was detected a few times. Being one base from a much bigger clone, this may be a read error. V and J are TRBV2 and TRBJ2-1; 9 bases are a match to TRBD2. Trimming removed 4 bases from V and 12 bases from J; junction bases left unmatched: 13. The germline gives CDR1 SNHLY, CDR2 FYNNEI. The CDR3 is 15 residues long. CDR3 coding DNA: TGTGCCAGCAGTGTTTTGCGGGAGGGCCGAGGTGGGCAGTTCTTC. Its translation is CASSVLREGRGGQFF.

V is TRBV5-4 and J is TRBJ2-5; 7 bases align to TRBD2. Germline lookup yields CDR1 SGHNT and CDR2 YYREEE (reference sequence). CDR3 length equals 16 residues. The trim removed 0 bases at V and 7 bases at J, leaving 12 bases unmatched. The CDR3 here is CASSLEGTKAAGTQYF. Written as DNA, the CDR3 is TGTGCCAGCAGCTTGGAGGGGACTAAGGCGGCGGGGACCCAGTACTTC.

This chain connects TRBV3-1 to TRBJ1-1; tentatively, D is TRBD1 (5 bases). The germline V gene encodes CDR1 LGHDT and CDR2 YNNKEL (reference sequence). The CDR3 is made up of 13 amino acids. Trimming took off 5 bases at V and 8 bases at J, with 15 bases between the two ends. DNA for the CDR3: TGTGCCAGCAGCTCGGGACGGGCTTTCGAAGCTTTCTTT. This encodes CASSSGRAFEAFF.

This clonotype turned up a few times. The chain carries TRBV20-1 and TRBJ1-6; D gene uncertain. Germline V gene sequence: CDR1 DFQATT, CDR2 SNEGSKA (reference sequence). The germline V and J ends were trimmed by 3 bases and 4 bases, with 7 bases remaining between them. This CDR3 contains 13 residues. CDR3 DNA sequence: TGCAGTGCTAGTGGGCGGTATAATTCACCCCTCCACTTT. It specifies CSASGRYNSPLHF.

This clonotype showed up just once. No conserved phenylalanine or tryptophan is present at the end of the CDR3, so a read error is the likely explanation. The genes are TRBV12-3 or TRBV12-4 and TRBJ1-1, with D perhaps TRBD1 (5 bases). CDR3 length: 14 amino acids. The CDR3 region has the DNA TGTGCCAGCAGTTTAGCGGGGGGGAACACTGGAGCTTTCCTT. Translating it yields CASSLAGGNTGAFL.

The rearrangement links TRBV6-2 or TRBV6-3 to TRBJ1-2; a weak D match, TRBD1 (5 bases). There are 13 residues in the CDR3. CDR1 is MNHEY, CDR2 SVGEGT, per germline. The V gene lost 4 bases and the J gene lost 5 bases, with 11 bases spanning the gap. CDR3 amino acids: CASSSQGSYGYTF. CDR3 coding DNA: TGTGCCAGCAGTTCGCAGGGCTCATATGGCTACACCTTC.

This clonotype showed up many times. This chain uses TRBV10-3 with TRBJ1-1, with 9 bases that match TRBD1. V shed 6 bases and J 1 base; nucleotides not matched to a gene: 6. Germline V gene sequence: CDR1 ENHRY, CDR2 SYGVKD. The CDR3 spans 15 residues. CDR3 protein: CAIRTGTGQNTEAFF. CDR3 DNA sequence: TGTGCCATCAGGACCGGGACAGGGCAGAACACTGAAGCTTTCTTT.

In its sample, this clonotype was seen a few times. An end of the junction differs from the germline gene, which may be a read error. The genes are TRBV5-1 and TRBJ1-1, with D possibly matching TRBD1 (6 bases). The CDR3 totals 14 residues. Germline CDR1 reads SGHRS; CDR2 reads YFSETQ. The CDR3 loop is CASSLVGGSTEAFF. The CDR3 DNA follows: TGTGCCAGCAGCTTAGTAGGGGGGTCCACTGAAGCTTTCTTT.

This clonotype turned up a few times. The rearrangement uses TRBV2 and TRBJ1-4; D call uncertain. Germline-derived CDR1 and CDR2 are SNHLY and FYNNEI. The CDR3 totals 15 residues. The germline V and J ends were trimmed by 2 bases and 0 bases, with 7 bases remaining between them. In nucleotides, the CDR3 is TGTGCCAGCAGTGAATCAGGAGCAACTAATGAAAAACTGTTTTTT. This translates into CASSESGATNEKLFF.